In this sample, the clone carrying this TCR beta chain turned up a few times. Its cognate antigen is unknown. This CDR3 has 15 amino acids. V shed 1 base, J shed 6 bases, and the junction held 7 bases outside the gene matches. Germline lookup yields CDR1 SGHRS and CDR2 YFSETQ. The sample originates from a study of early T cells in non-severe SARS-CoV-2 infection. Across the study: Sequencing targeted bulk RNA from unsorted whole blood, leaving chains unpaired.

General study findings and limits: VDJdb matching, biased toward anti-spike CD8 responses, missed private and CD4 specificities.

As part of library construction, unique molecular identifiers were attached to individual cDNA molecules. TCRdb re-called the 5' RACE reads with MiXCR, one entry per CDR3 protein. The data hold about 80,000 distinct CDR3 sequences, with 9.5% to 13% observed a single time. The specimen was whole blood. The sequence was obtained from an adult who was a healthcare worker with PCR-confirmed SARS-CoV-2 infection or an uninfected control (not recorded which). The rearrangement uses TRBV5-1 and TRBJ1-5; 7 bases are a match to TRBD1. This chain's CDR3 is CASSLTTGVGQPQHF. Written as DNA, the CDR3 is TGCGCCAGCAGCTTGACTACAGGGGTTGGTCAGCCCCAGCATTTT.